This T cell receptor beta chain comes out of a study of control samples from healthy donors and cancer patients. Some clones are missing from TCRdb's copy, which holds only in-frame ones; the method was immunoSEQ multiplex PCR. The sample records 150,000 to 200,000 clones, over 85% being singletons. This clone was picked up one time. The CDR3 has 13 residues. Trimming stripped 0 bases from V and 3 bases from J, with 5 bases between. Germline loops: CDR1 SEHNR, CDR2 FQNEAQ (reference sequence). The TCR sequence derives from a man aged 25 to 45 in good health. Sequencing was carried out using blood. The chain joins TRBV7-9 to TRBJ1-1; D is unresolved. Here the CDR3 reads CASSLAPYTEAFF. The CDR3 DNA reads TGTGCCAGCAGCTTAGCACCGTACACTGAAGCTTTCTTT.